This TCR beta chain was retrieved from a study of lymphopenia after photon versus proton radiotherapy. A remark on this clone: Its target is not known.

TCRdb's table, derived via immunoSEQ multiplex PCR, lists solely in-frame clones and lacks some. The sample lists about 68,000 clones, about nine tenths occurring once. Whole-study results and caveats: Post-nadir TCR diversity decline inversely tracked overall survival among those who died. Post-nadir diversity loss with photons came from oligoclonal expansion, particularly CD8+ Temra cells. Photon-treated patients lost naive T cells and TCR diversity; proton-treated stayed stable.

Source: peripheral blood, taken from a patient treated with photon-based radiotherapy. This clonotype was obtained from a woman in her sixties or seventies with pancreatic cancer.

CDR3 residues: CASSFLLRGFNEQFF. CDR3 DNA sequence: TGTGCCAGCAGCTTTCTTTTGCGGGGGTTCAATGAGCAGTTCTTC. The genes are TRBV7-9 and TRBJ2-1; TRBD2 matches at 7 bases. The CDR3 totals 15 residues. Germline V gene sequence: CDR1 SEHNR, CDR2 FQNEAQ (reference sequence). J gave up 6 bases and V 3 bases, and 8 bases lay outside the gene matches.